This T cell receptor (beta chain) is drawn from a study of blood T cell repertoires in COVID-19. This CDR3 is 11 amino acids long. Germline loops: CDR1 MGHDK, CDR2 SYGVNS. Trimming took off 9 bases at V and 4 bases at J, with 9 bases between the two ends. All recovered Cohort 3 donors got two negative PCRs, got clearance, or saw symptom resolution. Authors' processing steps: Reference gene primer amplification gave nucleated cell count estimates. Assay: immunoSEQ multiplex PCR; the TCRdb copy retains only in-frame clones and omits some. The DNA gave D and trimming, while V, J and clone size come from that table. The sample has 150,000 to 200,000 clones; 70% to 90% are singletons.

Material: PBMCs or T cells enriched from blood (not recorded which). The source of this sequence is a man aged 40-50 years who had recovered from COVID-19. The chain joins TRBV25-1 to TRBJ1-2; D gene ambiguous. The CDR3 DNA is TGTGCCAGTGAGGCGGGCTATGGCTACACCTTC. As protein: CASEAGYGYTF.